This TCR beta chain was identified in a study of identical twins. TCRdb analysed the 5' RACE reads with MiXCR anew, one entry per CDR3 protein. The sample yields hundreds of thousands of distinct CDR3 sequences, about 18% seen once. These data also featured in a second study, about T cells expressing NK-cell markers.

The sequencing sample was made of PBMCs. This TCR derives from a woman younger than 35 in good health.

The CDR3 DNA reads as TGCGCCAGCAGCCAAGAAACCGGGACTGTATACAATGAGCAGTTCTTC. Residues: CASSQETGTVYNEQFF. This chain connects TRBV4-3 to TRBJ2-1, with D perhaps matching TRBD2 (6 bases). Trimming pared 0 bases from V and 4 bases from J, leaving 13 bases between. CDR1 and CDR2 from the germline V gene are LGHNA and YSLEER. This CDR3 is 16 amino acids long.